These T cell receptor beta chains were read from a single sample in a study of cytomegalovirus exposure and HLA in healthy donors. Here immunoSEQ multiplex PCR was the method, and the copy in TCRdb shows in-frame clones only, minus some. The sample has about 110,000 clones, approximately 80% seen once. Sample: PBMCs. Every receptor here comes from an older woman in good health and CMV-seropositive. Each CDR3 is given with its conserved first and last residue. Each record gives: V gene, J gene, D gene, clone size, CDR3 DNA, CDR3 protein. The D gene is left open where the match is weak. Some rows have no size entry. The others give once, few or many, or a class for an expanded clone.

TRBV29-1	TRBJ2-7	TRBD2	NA	TGCAGCGTTGAAGTCGGGAGGGAAACCTACGAGCAGTACTTC	CSVEVGRETYEQYF
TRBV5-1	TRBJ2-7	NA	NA	TGCGCCAGCAGCTTGGAAGGAGGGCAGTACTTC	CASSLEGGQYF
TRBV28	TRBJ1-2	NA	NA	TGTGCCAGCAGCCTCTTAGACGGGAGGAACTATGGCTACACCTTC	CASSLLDGRNYGYTF
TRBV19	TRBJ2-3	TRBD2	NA	TGTGCCAGTAGTCCTCAGGGACTAGGTGCTACAAGAGATACGCAGTATTTT	CASSPQGLGATRDTQYF
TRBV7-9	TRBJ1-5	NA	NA	TGTGCCAGCAGCCCGGGGGGGGGACACAGCAATCAGCCCCAGCATTTT	CASSPGGGHSNQPQHF
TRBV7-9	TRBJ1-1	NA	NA	TGTGCCAGCAGCTTGACAGGTCGGGGGGGGGCTGGTGAAGCTTTCTTT	CASSLTGRGGAGEAFF
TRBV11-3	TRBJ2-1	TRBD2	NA	TGTGCCAGCAGCCTCCCCCCGGGAGGAGACTCCTACAATGAGCAGTTCTTC	CASSLPPGGDSYNEQFF
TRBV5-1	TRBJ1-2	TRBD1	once	TGCGCCAGCACCAAGGACAGGACAGGTGGCTATGGCTACACCTTC	CASTKDRTGGYGYTF
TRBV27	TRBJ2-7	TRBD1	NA	TGTGCCAGCCAAGATGGACAGGGGGCGCACGGGGAGCAGTACTTC	CASQDGQGAHGEQYF
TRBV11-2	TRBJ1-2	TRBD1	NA	TGTGCCAGCAGCTTCCTGACAGGGTACAGAGGCTACACCTTC	CASSFLTGYRGYTF
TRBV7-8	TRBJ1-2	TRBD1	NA	TGTGCCAGCAGCTTCACCCCAGCAGGGGGCGACTATGGCTACACCTTC	CASSFTPAGGDYGYTF
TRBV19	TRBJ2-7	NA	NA	TGTGCCAGTAGTATAGGCTGGGAGCGAGCTACCGAGCAGTACTTC	CASSIGWERATEQYF
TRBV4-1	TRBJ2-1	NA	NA	TGCGCCAGCAGCCGAATCAATCAGGAGCAGTTCTTC	CASSRINQEQFF
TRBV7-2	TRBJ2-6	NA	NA	TGTGCCAGCAGCCCTGGCCAGGCCAACGTCCTGACTTTC	CASSPGQANVLTF
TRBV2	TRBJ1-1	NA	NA	TGTGCCACCCTCGCAGTGATCAGTGGCACTGAAGCTTTCTTT	CATLAVISGTEAFF
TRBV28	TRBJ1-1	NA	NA	TGTGCCAGCAGTTTGGGGGGGCCGAACACTGAAGCTTTCTTT	CASSLGGPNTEAFF
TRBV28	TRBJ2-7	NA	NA	TGTGCCAGCAGTTTGGGCAGGGTAGAGCGGCAGTACTTC	CASSLGRVERQYF
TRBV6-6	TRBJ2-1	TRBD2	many	TGTGCAGCGCGGGGGGGACTAGAGTTCTTC	CAARGGLEFF
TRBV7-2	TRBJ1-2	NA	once	TGTGCCAGCAGCCTCAGTCTCCACCACTATGGCTACACCTTC	CASSLSLHHYGYTF
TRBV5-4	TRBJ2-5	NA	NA	TGTGCCAGCAGCTTGGCCTCGGGGGAGTCTGGAGAGACCCAGTACTTC	CASSLASGESGETQYF
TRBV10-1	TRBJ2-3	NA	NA	TGCGCCAGCAGTGAGCTAGGGGTCCAACAGGATACGCAGTATTTT	CASSELGVQQDTQYF
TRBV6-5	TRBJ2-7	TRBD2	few	TGTGCCAGCAGGGGACTTGCGGGAGCCTACGAGCAGTACTTC	CASRGLAGAYEQYF
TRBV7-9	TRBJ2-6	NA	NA	TGTGCCAGCAGGGGGGGCCACAGGGGCTCTGGGGCCAACGTCCTGACTTTC	CASRGGHRGSGANVLTF
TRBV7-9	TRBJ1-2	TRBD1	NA	TGTACCAGCAGCCTCGGGACAGGGGCGGGTGGCTACACCTTC	CTSSLGTGAGGYTF
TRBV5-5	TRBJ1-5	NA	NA	TGTGCCAGCAGCTTGGCGCTGGGAGGGCAGCCCCAGCATTTT	CASSLALGGQPQHF
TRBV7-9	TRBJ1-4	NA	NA	TGTGCCAGCAGCTTCAACCGGGGGTTTGGTGAAAAACTGTTTTTT	CASSFNRGFGEKLFF
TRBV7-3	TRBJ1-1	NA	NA	TGTGCCAGCAGCTTACACAGGAACACTGAAGCTTTCTTT	CASSLHRNTEAFF
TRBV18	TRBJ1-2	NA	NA	TGTGCCAGCTCGGGGGACATTTCTAACTATGGCTACACCTTC	CASSGDISNYGYTF
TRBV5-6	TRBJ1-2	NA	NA	TGTGCCAGCAGCTTGGACGGACTAACTAACTATGGCTACACCTTC	CASSLDGLTNYGYTF